A selection of T cell receptor beta chains follows, all from one sample in a study of blood T cell repertoires in COVID-19. Using immunoSEQ multiplex PCR, the repertoire was profiled, and TCRdb retains in-frame clones only, with some absent. The sample has a few hundred thousand clones; 80% to 90% are singletons. Sequenced material: PBMCs or T cells enriched from blood (not recorded which). The receptors originated from a woman between 25 and 40 years old who had recovered from COVID-19. The CDR3 runs from the conserved cysteine through the conserved F or W. A D gene is named only where the DNA matches it firmly. Expanded clones get a size class; other rows say once, few or many, or leave the size out.

v_call,j_call,d_call,clone_size,cdr3_aa,cdr3_nt
TRBV6-5,TRBJ1-6,.,.,CASSRTRLNSPLHF,TGTGCCAGCAGTCGGACAAGACTGAATTCACCCCTCCACTTT
TRBV25-1,TRBJ1-3,.,.,CASSNIGVNTIYF,TGTGCCAGCAGCAACATCGGGGTAAACACCATATATTTT
TRBV12-5,TRBJ2-2,TRBD1,once,CASGFRTDRETYTGELFF,TGTGCTAGTGGTTTCAGAACCGACAGGGAGACGTACACCGGGGAGCTGTTTTTT
TRBV11-2,TRBJ1-4,TRBD1,.,CASSLRQGQWGEKLFF,TGTGCCAGCAGCTTACGACAGGGACAGTGGGGTGAAAAACTGTTTTTT
TRBV7-9,TRBJ2-5,TRBD1,once,CASSPRDSSQETQYF,TGTGCCAGCAGCCCCCGGGACAGCTCTCAAGAGACCCAGTACTTC
TRBV6-5,TRBJ2-7,.,.,CASSPLQGYEQYF,TGTGCCAGCAGCCCACTACAGGGATACGAGCAGTACTTC
TRBV27,TRBJ2-6,.,.,CASSLWLSSGANVLTF,TGTGCCAGCAGTTTATGGCTTTCTTCTGGGGCCAACGTCCTGACTTTC
TRBV5-1,TRBJ2-5,.,.,CASSPDSNQETQYF,TGCGCCAGCAGCCCCGACAGCAACCAAGAGACCCAGTACTTC
TRBV28,TRBJ1-2,TRBD1,.,CASSLPGTAYGYTF,TGTGCCAGCAGTTTACCCGGGACAGCCTATGGCTACACCTTC
TRBV19,TRBJ2-3,.,.,CASSSFGGRTDTQYF,TGTGCCAGTAGTAGTTTCGGGGGGCGCACAGATACGCAGTATTTT
TRBV4-2,TRBJ1-3,.,.,CASSQDLRGGIEGNTIYF,TGTGCCAGCAGCCAAGACCTAAGGGGGGGAATCGAGGGAAACACCATATATTTT
TRBV7-9,TRBJ2-1,.,few,CASSSSDNEQFF,TGTGCCAGCAGCTCATCAGACAATGAGCAGTTCTTC
TRBV15,TRBJ2-5,.,.,CATSRETEETQYF,TGTGCCACCAGCAGAGAGACAGAAGAGACCCAGTACTTC
TRBV7-6,TRBJ2-3,TRBD2,.,CASSLETSAGDTQYF,TGTGCCAGCAGCTTAGAGACTAGCGCGGGAGATACGCAGTATTTT
TRBV6-5,TRBJ2-7,.,.,CASSPLESSYEQYF,TGTGCCAGCAGTCCCCTCGAGTCGAGCTACGAGCAGTACTTC
TRBV7-9,TRBJ2-3,.,.,CANVAANTDTQYF,TGTGCCAACGTAGCGGCTAACACAGATACGCAGTATTTT
TRBV9,TRBJ1-3,.,once,CASSVATTSTAPGNTIYF,TGTGCCAGCAGCGTAGCAACCACGTCGACAGCTCCTGGAAACACCATATATTTT
TRBV30,TRBJ1-5,TRBD1,.,CAWAVPGGQNQPQHF,TGTGCCTGGGCCGTCCCAGGGGGCCAAAATCAGCCCCAGCATTTT
TRBV5-6,TRBJ1-5,.,once,CASSMGQYSNQPQHF,TGTGCCAGCAGCATGGGACAATATAGCAATCAGCCCCAGCATTTT
TRBV5-1,TRBJ2-5,TRBD1,once,CASSLAPDRGSPRETQYF,TGCGCCAGCAGCTTGGCACCAGACAGGGGGTCCCCACGGGAGACCCAGTACTTC
TRBV28,TRBJ1-2,TRBD1,.,CASSLARQGYGYTF,TGTGCCAGCAGTTTAGCAAGACAGGGCTATGGCTACACCTTC
TRBV4-1,TRBJ2-3,TRBD1,.,CASSQPGQTDTQYF,TGCGCCAGCAGCCAGCCGGGACAGACAGATACGCAGTATTTT
TRBV4-2,TRBJ2-2,.,once,CASSQESPSRTGELFF,TGTGCCAGCAGCCAAGAGTCCCCTAGTCGTACCGGGGAGCTGTTTTTT
TRBV7-8,TRBJ1-2,.,.,CASSRDGQQIYGYTF,TGTGCCAGCAGCCGGGATGGGCAGCAGATCTATGGCTACACCTTC
TRBV25-1,TRBJ1-1,TRBD1,.,CASSEVGQADTEAFF,TGTGCCAGCAGTGAAGTGGGACAGGCTGACACTGAAGCTTTCTTT
TRBV3-1/TRBV3-2,TRBJ1-5,.,.,CASSRGTGNSNQPQHF,TGTGCCAGCAGTCGGGGGACTGGAAATAGCAATCAGCCCCAGCATTTT
TRBV28,TRBJ2-3,TRBD2,.,CAGSPSGSPTDTQYF,TGTGCCGGCTCCCCTAGCGGGAGTCCCACAGATACGCAGTATTTT
TRBV11-2,TRBJ2-7,.,few,CASSHSYEQYF,TGTGCCAGCAGCCACAGCTACGAGCAGTACTTC
TRBV3-1/TRBV3-2,TRBJ1-1,.,.,CASSPSQGTEAFF,TGTGCCAGCAGCCCCAGCCAGGGGACTGAAGCTTTCTTT
TRBV4-2,TRBJ2-5,TRBD2,.,CASSQELRGQETQYF,TGTGCCAGCAGCCAAGAGTTGCGGGGGCAAGAGACCCAGTACTTC
TRBV6-5,TRBJ1-5,TRBD1,few,CASRDRYSNQPQHF,TGTGCCAGCAGGGACAGGTATAGCAATCAGCCCCAGCATTTT
TRBV19,TRBJ1-6,.,.,CASIGRRNSPLHF,TGTGCCAGTATTGGGCGGAGGAATTCACCCCTCCACTTT
TRBV6-5,TRBJ1-1,.,.,CASLSPPLNTEAFF,TGTGCCAGCCTTTCCCCCCCGTTGAACACTGAAGCTTTCTTT
TRBV7-6,TRBJ1-1,.,.,CASSAPSPNTVDRALMEAFF,TGTGCCAGCAGCGCCCCGTCCCCCAATACTGTCGACAGAGCCCTTATGGAAGCTTTCTTT
TRBV6-5,TRBJ1-5,TRBD1,.,CASVGRGPEQPQHF,TGTGCCAGCGTGGGTAGGGGGCCAGAACAGCCCCAGCATTTT
TRBV30,TRBJ2-3,.,.,CAWSFLSTVSDTQYF,TGTGCCTGGAGTTTCCTTTCCACTGTCTCAGATACGCAGTATTTT
TRBV19,TRBJ1-1,.,once,CASSWADAGARANTEAFF,TGTGCCAGCTCGTGGGCCGATGCGGGGGCTAGAGCGAACACTGAAGCTTTCTTT
TRBV30,TRBJ1-2,TRBD1,.,CAWSRKLRDRGYRNYGYTF,TGTGCCTGGAGTCGCAAACTCCGGGACAGGGGTTATCGGAACTATGGCTACACCTTC
TRBV19,TRBJ2-7,TRBD1,.,CASSIRQGSTYEQYF,TGTGCCAGTAGTATCAGACAGGGATCCACCTACGAGCAGTACTTC
TRBV5-1,TRBJ1-2,TRBD1,.,CASSGFLGQDYGYTF,TGCGCCAGCAGCGGATTCCTGGGACAGGACTATGGCTACACCTTC
TRBV5-4,TRBJ1-1,.,.,CASSSPTSTEAFF,TGTGCCAGCAGCTCCCCGACAAGCACTGAAGCTTTCTTT
TRBV7-3,TRBJ1-1,TRBD1,.,CASSSLTGTGGYGTEAFF,TGTGCCAGCAGCTCACTTACCGGGACAGGGGGCTATGGCACTGAAGCTTTCTTT
TRBV7-9,TRBJ1-1,.,once,CASSLSLQAFF,TGTGCCAGCAGCTTATCACTCCAAGCTTTCTTT
TRBV28,TRBJ2-7,TRBD2,.,CASSLASGSTYEQYF,TGTGCCAGCAGTTTAGCTAGCGGGAGCACCTACGAGCAGTACTTC
TRBV30,TRBJ1-6,TRBD1,once,CARMTGSSYNSPLHF,TGTGCCCGAATGACAGGGAGCTCCTATAATTCACCCCTCCACTTT
TRBV7-8,TRBJ2-7,.,.,CASSGRGQSYEQYF,TGTGCCAGCAGCGGACGTGGACAGTCCTACGAGCAGTACTTC
TRBV13,TRBJ1-1,TRBD1,.,CASSPRQGNTEAFF,TGTGCCAGCAGCCCCCGACAGGGCAACACTGAAGCTTTCTTT
TRBV6-5,TRBJ2-1,TRBD1,.,CASSTPTGAGEQFF,TGTGCCAGCAGTACCCCGACAGGGGCGGGTGAGCAGTTCTTC
TRBV19,TRBJ2-5,.,.,CASSMWFGEETQYF,TGTGCCAGTAGTATGTGGTTCGGGGAGGAGACCCAGTACTTC